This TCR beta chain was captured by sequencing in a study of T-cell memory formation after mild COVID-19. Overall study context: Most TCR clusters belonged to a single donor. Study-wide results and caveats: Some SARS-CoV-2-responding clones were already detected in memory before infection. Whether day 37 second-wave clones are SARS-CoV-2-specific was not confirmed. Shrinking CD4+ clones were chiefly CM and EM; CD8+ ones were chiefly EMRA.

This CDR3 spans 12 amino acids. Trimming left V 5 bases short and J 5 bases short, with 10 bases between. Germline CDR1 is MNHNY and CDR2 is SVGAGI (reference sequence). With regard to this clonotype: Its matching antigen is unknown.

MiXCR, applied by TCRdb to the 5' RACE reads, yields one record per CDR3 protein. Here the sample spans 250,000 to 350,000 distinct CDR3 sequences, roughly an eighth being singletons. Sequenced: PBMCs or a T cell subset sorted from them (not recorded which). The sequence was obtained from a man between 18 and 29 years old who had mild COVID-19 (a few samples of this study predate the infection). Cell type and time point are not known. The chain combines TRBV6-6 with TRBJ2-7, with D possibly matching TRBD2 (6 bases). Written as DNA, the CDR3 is TGTGCCAGCAGTCCTCGGGAGAACGAGCAGTACGTC. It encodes CASSPRENEQYV.